This T cell receptor (beta chain) comes out of a study of cytomegalovirus exposure and HLA in healthy donors. PCR primers comprised 60 Vbeta and 13 Jbeta primers. Sequencing used immunoSEQ multiplex PCR; TCRdb keeps in-frame clones, though not all of them. The sample consists of roughly 100,000 clones, roughly four fifths of them appearing once. Losses at the gene ends were 3 bases for V and 3 bases for J; bases not matched to a gene: 5. The CDR3 totals 15 residues. CDR1 is SGHNT, CDR2 YYREEE, per germline (reference sequence). Comment on this clone: The antigen remains undetermined.

Findings and caveats of the study: Researchers reported in a later analysis that a missense DCLRE1C variant was tied to TCR beta V- and J-gene trimming. Most of the TCR beta V segments (in an earlier analysis) were productive either about 87% or about 30% of the time.

This sequence joins TRBV5-4 and TRBJ1-4, with 7 bases aligning to TRBD1. The TCR was taken from a man aged 35-49 years in good health and CMV-seronegative. The sequencing input was PBMCs. CDR3 in amino acids: CASSSGGLANEKLFF. DNA of the CDR3: TGTGCCAGCAGCTCAGGGGGTTTGGCTAATGAAAAACTGTTTTTT.